This paragraph reports one T cell receptor (beta chain). Its recognized antigen is unknown. Per-nucleotide qualities are absent, and no much larger clonotype sits a single base away. The library was generated by the immunoSEQ multiplex PCR assay. For most patients, genomic DNA was subjected to high-throughput TCR-beta CDR3 sequencing by Adaptive Biotechnologies. In the source study's methods: TCR sequencing data for approximately 17 patients were retrieved from Adaptive's ImmunoSEQ software; a few other patients were processed with MiXCR and VDJtools. Because the origin of CDR3 nucleotide sequences shared between donor and recipient could not be assigned, those sequences were removed. At least 2-fold expansion over unstimulated cells and a minimum CFSE-low frequency of 0.002% (template counts) or 0.001% (read counts) were required for clones to be classified as alloreactive. A clone was considered mappable if detected in the sequenced pre-transplant spleen, lymph node, or MLR CFSE-low populations of the donor or recipient. The cumulative frequency of alloreactive clones was calculated as a percentage of all sequences, weighted by copy number. As stored in TCRdb, this immuneACCESS dataset retains in-frame rearrangements with V and J assigned. A fraction of the clones does not appear; measured against another copy, unresolved V genes explain less than half of the discrepancy, and the remainder lacks a known reason. V, J and clone size are those of that table, while D and trimming were read from the DNA. Within this sample are more than 50,000 clones, with about 90% of them counted one time only. The leading ten clones occupy about 6% of the sample.

The sample comes from a study of graft-versus-host responses after intestinal transplantation (dated by TCRdb to the early 2020s). Context from the whole study: Multivisceral, liver-intestinal, or isolated intestinal transplants were received by the recipients. After intestinal transplantation, graft-versus-host and host-versus-graft alloreactive T cell clones in the graft, circulation and bone marrow were tracked using bulk TCR-beta CDR3 sequencing. Alloreactive clones were identified by sequencing pre-transplant mixed lymphocyte reaction products and comparing these products with unstimulated pre-transplant donor and recipient T cells. A peak of at least 4% donor T cells among recipient peripheral blood mononuclear cells was the definition used for donor T cell macrochimerism. Every recipient was given anti-thymocyte globulin induction, followed by 2 to 3 years of maintenance tacrolimus and steroids. A cohort of 24 intestinal transplant recipients, including one retransplant, was enrolled, and 3 patients lacking pretransplant specimens were excluded. Rather than being sequenced by the commercial service, samples from three later patients were sequenced in-house on an Illumina MiSeq and processed with MiXCR. Broader findings and caveats from the paper: The conclusions were limited by the relatively low number and heterogeneity of the intestinal transplant patients. Early after transplant, declines in HvG clones were associated with peak levels of circulating GvH clones. Patients with donor T cell macrochimerism had high GvH to HvG T cell clonal ratios in their allografts. GvH clones turned up in recipient bone marrow, with some appearing earlier in ileal mucosa or blood, a pattern consistent with an intestinal mucosal origin.

The germline ends are 7 bases apart after V is trimmed by 0 bases and J by 0 bases. In the germline V gene, CDR1 corresponds to SGHRS and CDR2 to YFSETQ. Including cysteine and phenylalanine, the CDR3 has 15 amino acids. Of the read, only the CDR3 DNA is kept; its 45 bases are in frame from base 1. Blood samples were collected up to 4 times in the first month after transplant and then at least monthly when available. Source: PBMCs, taken more than 650 days after intestinal transplant. The V and J genes are TRBV5-1 and TRBJ1-3, with no D gene named confidently. This receptor was identified in a human patient who received an intestinal transplant, so some T cells may come from the graft donor. The DNA sequence is as follows: TGCGCCAGCAGCTTGGACGTGGGCTCTGGAAACACCATATATTTT. Protein translation: CASSLDVGSGNTIYF.